The following is a TCR beta chain sequence with its context. This record belongs to a study of blood T cell repertoires in COVID-19. As originally analysed: It was from reference gene primer amplification that nucleated cell counts were estimated. TCRdb's copy holds only in-frame clones and misses some; the assay was immunoSEQ multiplex PCR. The V and J calls and clone size come from that table; D and trimming were worked out from the DNA. The data show fewer than 200,000 clones, with less than 85% seen just once and around 8.1% held by the top ten. Trimming stripped 2 bases from V and 6 bases from J, with 11 bases between. Germline loops: CDR1 KGHSY, CDR2 FQNENV. This CDR3 is built from 14 residues.

Specimen: peripheral blood. V is TRBV16 and J is TRBJ1-5; perhaps TRBD1 as D (6 bases). This receptor was identified in a woman in her fifties or sixties with COVID-19, enrolled during active disease. This CDR3 is CASSQTGRGQPQHF. The CDR3, as DNA: TGTGCCAGCAGCCAAACAGGGAGAGGTCAGCCCCAGCATTTT.